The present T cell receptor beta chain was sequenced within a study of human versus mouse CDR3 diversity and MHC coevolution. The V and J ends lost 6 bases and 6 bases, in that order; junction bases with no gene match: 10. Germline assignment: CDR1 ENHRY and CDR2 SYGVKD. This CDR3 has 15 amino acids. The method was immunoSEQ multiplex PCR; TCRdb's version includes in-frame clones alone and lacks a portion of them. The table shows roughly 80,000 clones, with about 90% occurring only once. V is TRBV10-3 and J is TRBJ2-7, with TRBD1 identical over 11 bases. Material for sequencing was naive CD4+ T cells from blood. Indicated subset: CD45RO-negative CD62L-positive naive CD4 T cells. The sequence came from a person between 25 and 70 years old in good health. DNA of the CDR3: TGTGCCATCAGGGCGGGACAGGGGGGTGGGAGCGAGCAGTACTTC. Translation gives CAIRAGQGGGSEQYF.